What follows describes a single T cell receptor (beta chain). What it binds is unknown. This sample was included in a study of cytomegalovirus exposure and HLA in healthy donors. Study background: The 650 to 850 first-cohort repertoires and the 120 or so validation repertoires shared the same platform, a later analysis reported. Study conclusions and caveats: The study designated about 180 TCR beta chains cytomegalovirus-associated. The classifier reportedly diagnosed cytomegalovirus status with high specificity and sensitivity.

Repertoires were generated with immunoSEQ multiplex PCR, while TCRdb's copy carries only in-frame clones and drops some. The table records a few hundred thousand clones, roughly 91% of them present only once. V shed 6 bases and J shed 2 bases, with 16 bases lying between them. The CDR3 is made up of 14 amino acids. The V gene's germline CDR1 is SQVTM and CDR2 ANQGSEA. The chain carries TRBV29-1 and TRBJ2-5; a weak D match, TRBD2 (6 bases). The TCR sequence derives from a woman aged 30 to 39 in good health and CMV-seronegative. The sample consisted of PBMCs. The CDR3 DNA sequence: TGCAGCGTCGCAAAGGGCGGGGCACAAGAGACCCAGTACTTC. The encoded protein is CSVAKGGAQETQYF.